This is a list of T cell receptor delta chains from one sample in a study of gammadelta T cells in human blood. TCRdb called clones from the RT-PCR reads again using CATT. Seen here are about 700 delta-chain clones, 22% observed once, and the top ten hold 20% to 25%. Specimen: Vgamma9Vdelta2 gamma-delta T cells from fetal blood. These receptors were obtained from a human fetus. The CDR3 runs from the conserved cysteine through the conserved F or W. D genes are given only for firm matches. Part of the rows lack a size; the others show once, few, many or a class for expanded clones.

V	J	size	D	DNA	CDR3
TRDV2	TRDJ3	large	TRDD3	TGTGCCTGTGACACGGGGGATACGCTCTCCTGGGACACCCGACAGATGTTTTTC	CACDTGDTLSWDTRQMFF
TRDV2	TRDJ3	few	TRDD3	TGTGCCTGTGACACTGTACTGGGGGATAGCTCCTGGGACACCCGACAGATGTTTTTC	CACDTVLGDSSWDTRQMFF
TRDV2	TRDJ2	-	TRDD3	TGTGCCTGTGACACCCGAAGTACTGGGGGGAACGGGGAAGCACAACTCTTCTTT	CACDTRSTGGNGEAQLFF
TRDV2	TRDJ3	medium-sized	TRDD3	TGTGCCTGTGACACCTGGGGGATTTGGGACACCCGACAGATGTTTTTC	CACDTWGIWDTRQMFF
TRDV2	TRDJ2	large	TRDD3	TGTGCCTGTGACATGTGGGGGACCCCGACAGCACAACTCTTCTTT	CACDMWGTPTAQLFF
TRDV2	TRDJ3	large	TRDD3	TGTGCCTGTGACACCTGGGGGAGCTCCTGGGACACCCGACAGATGTTTTTC	CACDTWGSSWDTRQMFF
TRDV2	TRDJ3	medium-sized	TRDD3	TGTGCCTGTGACACGGTTGGATACGCAGGCTCCTGGGACACCCGACAGATGTTTTTC	CACDTVGYAGSWDTRQMFF
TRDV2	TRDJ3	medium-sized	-	TGTGCCTGTGACACCCTGGGCTCCTGGGACACCCGACAGATGTTTTTC	CACDTLGSWDTRQMFF
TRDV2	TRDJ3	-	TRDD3	TGTGCCTGTGACTGGGGGAACTCCTGGGACACCCAACAGATGTTTTTC	CACDWGNSWDTQQMFF
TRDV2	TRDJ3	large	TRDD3	TGTGCCTGTGACAAAGTACTGGGGATACTCTGGGACACCCGACAGATGTTTTTC	CACDKVLGILWDTRQMFF
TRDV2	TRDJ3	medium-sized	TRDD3	TGTGCCTGTGACACCGTACTGGGGGATACGCCCTGGGACACCCGACAGATGTTTTTC	CACDTVLGDTPWDTRQMFF
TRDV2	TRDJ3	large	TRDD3	TGTGCCTGTGACCCACTGGGGGATAAAAGGGAAAGCTCCTGGGACACCCGACAGATGTTTTTC	CACDPLGDKRESSWDTRQMFF
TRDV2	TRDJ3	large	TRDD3	TGTGCCTGTGACAGGGCCACTGGGGACATCAGCTCCTGGGACACCAGACAGATGTTTTTC	CACDRATGDISSWDTRQMFF
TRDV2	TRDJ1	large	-	TGTGCCTGTGACACCGCAGGGGATGGGGCCGATAAACTCATCTTT	CACDTAGDGADKLIF
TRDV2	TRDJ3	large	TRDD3	TGTGCCTGTGACACTCCGACTGGGGGACCTAGCTCCTGGGACACCCGACAGATGTTTTTC	CACDTPTGGPSSWDTRQMFF
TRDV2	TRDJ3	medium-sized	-	TGTGCCTGTGACACACTGGGCTCCTGGGACACCCGACAGATGTTTTTC	CACDTLGSWDTRQMFF
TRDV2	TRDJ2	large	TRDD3	TGTGCCTGTGACACCGTAGGGGATACTCTGACAGCACAACTCTTCTTT	CACDTVGDTLTAQLFF
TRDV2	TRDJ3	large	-	TGTGCCTGTGACACCTGGGACACCCGACAGATGTTTTTC	CACDTWDTRQMFF
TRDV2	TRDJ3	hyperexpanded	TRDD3	TGTGCCTGTGACACCGTACTGGGGGATACCTGGGACACCCGACAGATGTTTTTC	CACDTVLGDTWDTRQMFF
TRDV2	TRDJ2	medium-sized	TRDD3	TGTGCCTGTGACGAACTGGGGGATCCTTTGACAGCACAACTCTTCTTT	CACDELGDPLTAQLFF
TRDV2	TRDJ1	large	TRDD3	TGTGCCTGTGACACCTCTAACAGTACTGGGGGATTGCCCACCGATAAACTCATCTTT	CACDTSNSTGGLPTDKLIF
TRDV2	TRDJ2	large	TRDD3	TGTGCCTGTGACACCGTACTGGGGGATAAAGCTTTGACAGCACAACTCTTCTTT	CACDTVLGDKALTAQLFF
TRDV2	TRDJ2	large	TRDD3	TGTGCCTGTGACGGCATGGGGGATACGACAGCACAACTCTTCTTT	CACDGMGDTTAQLFF
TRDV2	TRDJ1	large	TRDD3	TGTGCCTGTGACTCTGTACTGGGGGATAATAAACTCATCTTT	CACDSVLGDNKLIF
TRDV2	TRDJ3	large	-	TGTGCCTGTGACACCGGGGATTCGAGCTCCTGGGACACCCGACAGATGTTTTTC	CACDTGDSSSWDTRQMFF
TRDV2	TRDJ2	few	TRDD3	TGTGCCTGTGACCCGGTACTGGGGGCGGGTTTGACAGCACAACTCTTCTTT	CACDPVLGAGLTAQLFF
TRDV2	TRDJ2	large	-	TGTGCCTGTGACACCGTGGTTCGGGGGAGGGATACTTTGACAGCACAACTCTTCTTT	CACDTVVRGRDTLTAQLFF
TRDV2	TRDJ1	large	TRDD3	TGTGCCTGTACGTACTGGGGAACCGATAAACTCATCTTT	CACTYWGTDKLIF
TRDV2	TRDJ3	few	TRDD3	TGTGCCTGTGACATACTGGGGGTTTACTCCTGGGACACCCGACAGATGTTTTTC	CACDILGVYSWDTRQMFF
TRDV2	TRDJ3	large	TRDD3	TGTGCCTGTGACACGTACTGGGGCTACAGCTCCTGGGACACCCGACAGATGTTTTTC	CACDTYWGYSSWDTRQMFF
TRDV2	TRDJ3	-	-	TGTGCCTGTGACACCGGGCAGGGGGTCCCCTCCTGGGACACCCGACAGATGTTTTTC	CACDTGQGVPSWDTRQMFF
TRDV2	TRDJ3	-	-	TGTGCCTGTGACACTGTACTGGCAAGCTCCTGGGACACCCGACAGATGTTTTTC	CACDTVLASSWDTRQMFF
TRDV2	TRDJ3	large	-	TGTGCCTGTGACCTCACTGGCAGCTCCTGGGACACCCGACAGATGTTTTTC	CACDLTGSSWDTRQMFF
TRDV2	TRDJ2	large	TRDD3	TGTGCCTGTGACACCTGGGGGATAACAGCACAACTCTTCTTT	CACDTWGITAQLFF
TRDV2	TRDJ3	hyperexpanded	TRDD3	TGTGCCTGTGACTGGGGGAGCTCCTGGGACACCCGACAGATGTTTTTC	CACDWGSSWDTRQMFF
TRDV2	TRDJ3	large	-	TGTGCCTGTGACATACTGGGCTCCTGGGACACCCGACAGATGTTTTTC	CACDILGSWDTRQMFF
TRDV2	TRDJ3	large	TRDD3	TGTGCCTGTGACTGGGGGATAGACTGGGACACCCGACAGATGTTTTTC	CACDWGIDWDTRQMFF
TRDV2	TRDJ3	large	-	TGTGCCTGTGACCCGGTACTGGACAGCTCCTGGGACACCCGACAGATGTTTTTC	CACDPVLDSSWDTRQMFF
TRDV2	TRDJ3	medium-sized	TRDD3	TGTGCCTGTGACACCGCTGGGGGATATTGGGACACCCGACAGATGTTTTTC	CACDTAGGYWDTRQMFF
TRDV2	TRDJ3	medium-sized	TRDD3	TGTGCCTGTGACACCGGGCTGGGGGATACGGGGAGCTCCTGGGACACCCGACAGATGTTTTTC	CACDTGLGDTGSSWDTRQMFF
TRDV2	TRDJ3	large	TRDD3	TGTGCCTGTGACACCTGGGGGATACTCTGGGACACCCGACAGATGTTTTTC	CACDTWGILWDTRQMFF
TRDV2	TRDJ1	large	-	TGTGCCTGTGACACCGTCGGGTTCACCGATAAACTCATCTTT	CACDTVGFTDKLIF
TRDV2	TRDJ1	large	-	TGTGCCTGTGACACCGCTATACGCACCGATAAACTCATCTTT	CACDTAIRTDKLIF
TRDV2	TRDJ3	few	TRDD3	TGTGCCTGTGACACCGCGGGATACAGCTCCTGGGACACCCGACAGATGTTTTTC	CACDTAGYSSWDTRQMFF
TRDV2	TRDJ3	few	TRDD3	TGTGCCTGTGACACTTTTTATGGGGGATACGCTGATAGCTCCTGGGACACCCGACAGATGTTTTTC	CACDTFYGGYADSSWDTRQMFF
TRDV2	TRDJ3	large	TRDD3	TGTGCCTGTGACACGTACTGGGGGATACACTCCTGGGACACCCGACAGATGTTTTTC	CACDTYWGIHSWDTRQMFF
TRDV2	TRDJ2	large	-	TGTGCCTGTGACACAGTTGGGGCCGCTTTGACAGCACAACTCTTCTTT	CACDTVGAALTAQLFF
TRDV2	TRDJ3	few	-	TGTGCCTGTGACGAGGCTCCCAGCTCCTGGGACACCCGACAGATGTTTTTC	CACDEAPSSWDTRQMFF
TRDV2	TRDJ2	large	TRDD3	TGTGCCTGTGACACCGTTGGGGGATATTTGACAGCACAACTCTTCTTT	CACDTVGGYLTAQLFF
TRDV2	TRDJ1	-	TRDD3	TGTGCCTGTGACATACTGGGGGATACGTACACCGATAAACTCATCTTT	CACDILGDTYTDKLIF
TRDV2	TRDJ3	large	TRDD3	TGTGCCTGTGACACCGGCTGGGGGAGCTCCTGGGACACCCGACAGATGTTTTTC	CACDTGWGSSWDTRQMFF
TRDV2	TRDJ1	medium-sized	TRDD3	TGTGCCTGTGACCTTCGATTACTGGGGGAGACCACCTTTTACACCGATAAACTCATCTTT	CACDLRLLGETTFYTDKLIF
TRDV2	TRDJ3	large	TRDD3	TGTGCCTGTGACACCGTACTGGGGGATAGAAGAGGGGACACCCGACAGATGTTTTTC	CACDTVLGDRRGDTRQMFF
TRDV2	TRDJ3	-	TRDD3	TGTGCATGTGACGGGACTGGGGGATCCTCCTGGGACACCCGACAGATGTTTTTC	CACDGTGGSSWDTRQMFF
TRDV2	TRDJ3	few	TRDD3	TGTGCCTGTGACACCCTGGGGGATACAACCGCCTGGGACACCCGACAGATGTTTTTC	CACDTLGDTTAWDTRQMFF